A selection of T cell receptor beta chains follows, all from one sample in a study of T cell responses to AZD1222 COVID-19 vaccine. The data were produced by immunoSEQ multiplex PCR, yet TCRdb's version contains in-frame clones alone and is incomplete. The table lists 90,000 to 110,000 clones, around 90% of them singletons, with approximately 4.7% in the top ten. The sequencing here drew on peripheral blood, taken on day 0 of AZD1222 vaccination. These receptors were obtained from an adult in good health. Each CDR3 is given without its conserved first and last residue.

TRBJ1-2,TRBV27,ASSLSRMTTSHGYT
TRBJ2-5,TRBV5-1,ASSRQGEETQY
TRBJ2-3,TRBV24-1,ATGQGGSTDTQY
TRBJ1-3,TRBV7-2,ASSPRGGGNTIY
TRBJ1-2,TRBV19,ASSRWDSYYGYT
TRBJ1-2,TRBV7-9,ASSGFRWPGYT
TRBJ2-1,TRBV4-3,ASSQVTSSYNEQF
TRBJ1-1,TRBV29-1,SVVAALPNTEAF
TRBJ1-3,TRBV30,AWSSSPGYGNTIY
TRBJ1-2,TRBV10-2,ASSVGEGTLDI
TRBJ1-4,TRBV5-1,ASSFSQGAHEKLF
TRBJ1-3,TRBV27,ASSPNRGLVTGNTIY
TRBJ2-2,TRBV7-2,ASSVLVSTGELF
TRBJ1-5,TRBV16,ASSQLGTSNQPQH
TRBJ2-1,TRBV10-3,AIQTSGYNEQF
TRBJ2-3,TRBV18,ASSPPSKDTQY
TRBJ1-2,TRBV28,ASSSLTGVNYGYT
TRBJ1-5,TRBV6-5,ASSEGQNQPQH
TRBJ2-7,TRBV7-9,ASSPRSTSRYEQY
TRBJ2-3,TRBV19,ASSSGTTNSGTQY
TRBJ1-4,TRBV2,ASEVRRNEKLF
TRBJ2-3,TRBV28,ASNPRGSTDTQY
TRBJ2-3,TRBV9,ASSVAGRVTQY
TRBJ1-1,TRBV5-5,ASSPTWGIYRGGSFTEAF
TRBJ2-7,TRBV2,ASSEALLAPYEQY
TRBJ1-3,TRBV28,ASSLSGPGNTIY
TRBJ1-2,TRBV30,AWAYQWMDYGYT
TRBJ1-5,TRBV7-2,ASSRDRTGPPQH
TRBJ2-2,TRBV5-6,ASSSRSHGELF
TRBJ1-2,TRBV27,ASSSGVSGYT
TRBJ1-4,TRBV28,ASSLGTFSEKLF
TRBJ2-2,TRBV5-8,AEGQPNTGELF
TRBJ1-1,TRBV10-2,ASSRAGSYPNTEAF
TRBJ2-1,TRBV11-2,ASSPRTSGDYNEQF
TRBJ1-1,TRBV27,ASRLTGPTEAF
TRBJ2-2,TRBV3-1/TRBV3-2,ASSQDIPNTGELF
TRBJ2-5,TRBV18,ASSPSASGETQY
TRBJ1-5,TRBV19,ASGNTFANQPQH
TRBJ1-6,TRBV19,ASSSDVNSPLH
TRBJ2-1,TRBV12-3/TRBV12-4,ASSPSGRFQF
TRBJ1-2,TRBV24-1,ATSDRTEEYRGMDGYT
TRBJ2-4,TRBV19,ASSIVPTGGENIQY
TRBJ1-5,TRBV18,ASSPTPGTGSNQPQH
TRBJ1-4,TRBV2,ASRLTGYGEKLF
TRBJ2-1,TRBV6-2/TRBV6-3,ASSYSWTGYGEQF
TRBJ1-1,TRBV28,ASTLGQDNTEAF